Presented here are 17 T cell receptor beta chains from one specimen sequenced in a study of CD8+CD57+ T cells in acquired aplastic anemia. It was patients with CD8+CD57+ cell expansion by flow cytometry who were chosen for sequencing. It was genomic DNA that served as the template for profiling TCR beta VDJ and CDR3. TCRdb redid the calling of the reads with MiXCR, one entry per CDR3 protein. The sample contains around 200,000 distinct CDR3 sequences, 65% of which appear only once. The specimen sequenced was sorted CD4+, CD8+, or CD8+CD57+ T cells (not recorded which) from PBMCs. All receptors come from a human donor with aplastic anemia.

The chain links TRBV19 to TRBJ2-3; no firm D call. The CDR3 covers 14 residues. The germline V gene has CDR1 LNHDA and CDR2 SQIVND (reference sequence). Deletions cut 3 bases from V and 2 bases from J, with 9 bases between. CDR3 nucleotide sequence: TGTGCCAGTAGTATCAGAGTTCCCACAGATACGCAGTATTTT. Amino acid sequence: CASSIRVPTDTQYF.

In DNA form, the CDR3 reads TGTGCCACCAGCAGAGCGCGGGAGGGTAATTCACCCCTCCACTTT. Translation: CATSRAREGNSPLHF. This chain links TRBV15 with TRBJ1-6; D not certain. The CDR3 has 15 amino acids. Trimming took off 1 base at V and 6 bases at J, with 10 bases between the two ends. Germline V CDR1 and CDR2: LNHNV, YYDKDF (reference sequence). Combining the CDR3 with reference TRBV15 and TRBJ1-6 gives the whole variable domain DAMVIQNPRYQVTQFGKPVTLSCSQTLNHNVMYWYQQKSSQAPKLLFHYYDKDFNNEADTPDNFQSRRPNTSFCFLDIRSPGLGDTAMYLCATSRAREGNSPLHFGNGTRLTVT.

The chain links TRBV12-3 or TRBV12-4 to TRBJ2-1, with 9 positions matching TRBD1. With 1 base clipped from V and 7 bases from J, the junction kept 5 bases outside the gene matches. This CDR3 has 15 amino acids. The CDR3 region is CASSLDGTGINEQFF. DNA for the CDR3: TGTGCCAGCAGTTTAGACGGGACAGGGATAAATGAGCAGTTCTTC.

This sequence joins TRBV20-1 and TRBJ1-2; D call uncertain. The CDR3 is 12 amino acids. Germline assignment: CDR1 DFQATT and CDR2 SNEGSKA (reference sequence). The V end was cut by 5 bases, the J end by 2 bases, with 9 bases between. The CDR3 region has the DNA TGCAGTGCTCCGGACTTGAACTATGGCTACACCTTC. Translated: CSAPDLNYGYTF.

The V call is TRBV7-2, the J call TRBJ1-2, with D hard to call. Germline CDR1 is SGHTA and CDR2 is FQGNSA. CDR3 length equals 14 residues. The V gene lost 5 bases and the J gene lost 1 base, with 11 bases spanning the gap. CDR3 in DNA: TGTGCCAGCAGCGCCACAGAAATTAACTATGGCTACACCTTC. Amino acids: CASSATEINYGYTF.

The rearrangement joins TRBV2 to TRBJ2-3; D is uncertain. Germline V CDR1 and CDR2: SNHLY, FYNNEI. The CDR3 length is 15 residues. Trimming stripped 4 bases from V and 0 bases from J, with 11 bases between. The CDR3 sequence: CASSVSQTSTDTQYF. The CDR3 nucleotides read TGTGCCAGCAGTGTTTCCCAGACTAGCACAGATACGCAGTATTTT. Together with reference TRBV2 and TRBJ2-3, the CDR3 gives the full variable domain: EPEVTQTPSHQVTQMGQEVILRCVPISNHLYFYWYRQILGQKVEFLVSFYNNEISEKSEIFDDQFSVERPDGSNFTLKIRSTKLEDSAMYFCASSVSQTSTDTQYFGPGTRLTVL.

The chain uses TRBV19 and TRBJ1-2; 7 bases are shared with TRBD1. The CDR3 covers 11 residues. V dropped 9 bases and J dropped 6; count of bases not matched to a gene: 4. The germline CDR1 and CDR2 sequences are LNHDA and SQIVND (reference sequence). The chain's CDR3 is CASQGQNGYTF. In DNA, the CDR3 is TGTGCCAGCCAGGGACAGAATGGCTACACCTTC.

The V gene is TRBV29-1, the J gene TRBJ2-1, with 13 bases matching TRBD2. CDR1 and CDR2 (germline): SQVTM, ANQGSEA. V lost 1 base, J lost 8 bases, and 8 bases stayed unmatched. The CDR3 length is 16 residues. The chain's CDR3 is CSVEGDTSGRVDEQFF. For the CDR3, the DNA is TGCAGCGTTGAAGGCGACACTAGCGGGAGGGTGGATGAGCAGTTCTTC.

V gene TRBV2 combines with J gene TRBJ1-5; possible D gene TRBD1, 6 bases. V lost 6 bases, J lost 6 bases, and 12 bases lay in between. CDR3 length: 13 amino acids. Germline V gives CDR1 SNHLY, CDR2 FYNNEI. CDR3 in amino acids: CASRYREGQPQHF. In DNA, the CDR3 is TGTGCCAGCAGATACAGGGAAGGTCAGCCCCAGCATTTT.

The chain links TRBV7-2 to TRBJ2-7; possibly TRBD2 for D (7 bases). The germline V gene encodes CDR1 SGHTA and CDR2 FQGNSA. The length of the CDR3 is 16 residues. Trimming stripped 5 bases from V and 2 bases from J, with 19 bases between. CDR3 region: CASSRVGGGSPYEQYF. The CDR3, as DNA: TGTGCCAGCAGCCGAGTGGGGGGCGGGAGTCCCTACGAGCAGTACTTC. The complete variable domain, with remaining parts taken from reference TRBV7-2 and TRBJ2-7, reads GAGVSQSPSNKVTEKGKDVELRCDPISGHTALYWYRQSLGQGLEFLIYFQGNSAPDKSGLPSDRFSAERTGGSVSTLTIQRTQQEDSAVYLCASSRVGGGSPYEQYFGPGTRLTVT.

The chain combines TRBV7-2 with TRBJ2-3; no firm D call. CDR1 and CDR2 (germline): SGHTA, FQGNSA. The germline V and J ends were trimmed by 1 base and 5 bases, with 7 bases remaining between them. CDR3 length: 13 amino acids. CDR3 nucleotide sequence: TGTGCCAGCAGCTTAGAACGGATAGATACGCAGTATTTT. It yields the protein CASSLERIDTQYF. Drawing the rest from reference TRBV7-2 and TRBJ2-3, the complete variable domain is GAGVSQSPSNKVTEKGKDVELRCDPISGHTALYWYRQSLGQGLEFLIYFQGNSAPDKSGLPSDRFSAERTGGSVSTLTIQRTQQEDSAVYLCASSLERIDTQYFGPGTRLTVL.

The CDR3 region has the DNA TGCAGCGTTGACGTCAATACGAACACCGGGGAGCTGTTTTTT. Translation: CSVDVNTNTGELFF. This chain uses TRBV29-1 with TRBJ2-2; no firm D call. Germline loops: CDR1 SQVTM, CDR2 ANQGSEA. Trimming pared 3 bases from V and 0 bases from J, leaving 8 bases between. This CDR3 is 14 amino acids long.

The chain combines TRBV2 with TRBJ2-5, with D perhaps matching TRBD1 or TRBD2 (6 bases each). The CDR3 extends over 18 amino acids. The V end lost 5 bases, the J end lost 5 bases, and 27 bases lay between the germline ends. Germline CDR1 reads SNHLY; CDR2 reads FYNNEI. CDR3 sequence (DNA): TGTGCCAGCAGTCCGGCTTCAGCGCACCACGGGGGCAGGGAGACCCAGTACTTC. Residues: CASSPASAHHGGRETQYF.

The chain employs TRBV2 and TRBJ1-2; TRBD1 might be the D (5 bases). CDR1 is SNHLY, CDR2 FYNNEI, per germline. The CDR3 extends over 13 amino acids. Trimming cost V 5 bases and J 4 bases, with 11 bases left between them. The CDR3 region has the DNA TGTGCCAGCAGTAGACAGACCCCCTATGGCTACACCTTC. Protein sequence: CASSRQTPYGYTF.

This chain uses TRBV19 with TRBJ1-1; D not certain. V lost 6 bases, J lost 0 bases, and 14 bases lay in between. Germline V gene lookup returns CDR1 LNHDA and CDR2 SQIVND (reference sequence). The CDR3 is made up of 15 amino acids. CDR3: CASSSPGSMNTEAFF. The CDR3, as DNA: TGTGCCAGTAGCAGCCCCGGCAGTATGAACACTGAAGCTTTCTTT.

This clonotype occurred a few times. V and J are TRBV19 and TRBJ1-4, with a possible D match to TRBD1 (5 bases). The CDR3 runs 15 residues. Per the germline V gene, CDR1 is LNHDA and CDR2 is SQIVND (reference sequence). V was shortened by 5 bases and J by 6 bases, with 16 bases between the two germline ends. The CDR3 nucleotides read TGTGCCAGTAGTGATCGCCGCTTGGGGGATGAAAAACTGTTTTTT. Protein sequence: CASSDRRLGDEKLFF.

The chain links TRBV10-2 to TRBJ2-3; 12 nucleotides line up with TRBD2. The V and J ends lost 7 bases and 2 bases, in that order; junction bases with no gene match: 4. This CDR3 has 15 amino acids. Germline loops: CDR1 WSHSY, CDR2 SAAADI. The CDR3 DNA is TGCGCCAGCAAACTAGCGGGAGGATACACAGATACGCAGTATTTT. It translates to CASKLAGGYTDTQYF.